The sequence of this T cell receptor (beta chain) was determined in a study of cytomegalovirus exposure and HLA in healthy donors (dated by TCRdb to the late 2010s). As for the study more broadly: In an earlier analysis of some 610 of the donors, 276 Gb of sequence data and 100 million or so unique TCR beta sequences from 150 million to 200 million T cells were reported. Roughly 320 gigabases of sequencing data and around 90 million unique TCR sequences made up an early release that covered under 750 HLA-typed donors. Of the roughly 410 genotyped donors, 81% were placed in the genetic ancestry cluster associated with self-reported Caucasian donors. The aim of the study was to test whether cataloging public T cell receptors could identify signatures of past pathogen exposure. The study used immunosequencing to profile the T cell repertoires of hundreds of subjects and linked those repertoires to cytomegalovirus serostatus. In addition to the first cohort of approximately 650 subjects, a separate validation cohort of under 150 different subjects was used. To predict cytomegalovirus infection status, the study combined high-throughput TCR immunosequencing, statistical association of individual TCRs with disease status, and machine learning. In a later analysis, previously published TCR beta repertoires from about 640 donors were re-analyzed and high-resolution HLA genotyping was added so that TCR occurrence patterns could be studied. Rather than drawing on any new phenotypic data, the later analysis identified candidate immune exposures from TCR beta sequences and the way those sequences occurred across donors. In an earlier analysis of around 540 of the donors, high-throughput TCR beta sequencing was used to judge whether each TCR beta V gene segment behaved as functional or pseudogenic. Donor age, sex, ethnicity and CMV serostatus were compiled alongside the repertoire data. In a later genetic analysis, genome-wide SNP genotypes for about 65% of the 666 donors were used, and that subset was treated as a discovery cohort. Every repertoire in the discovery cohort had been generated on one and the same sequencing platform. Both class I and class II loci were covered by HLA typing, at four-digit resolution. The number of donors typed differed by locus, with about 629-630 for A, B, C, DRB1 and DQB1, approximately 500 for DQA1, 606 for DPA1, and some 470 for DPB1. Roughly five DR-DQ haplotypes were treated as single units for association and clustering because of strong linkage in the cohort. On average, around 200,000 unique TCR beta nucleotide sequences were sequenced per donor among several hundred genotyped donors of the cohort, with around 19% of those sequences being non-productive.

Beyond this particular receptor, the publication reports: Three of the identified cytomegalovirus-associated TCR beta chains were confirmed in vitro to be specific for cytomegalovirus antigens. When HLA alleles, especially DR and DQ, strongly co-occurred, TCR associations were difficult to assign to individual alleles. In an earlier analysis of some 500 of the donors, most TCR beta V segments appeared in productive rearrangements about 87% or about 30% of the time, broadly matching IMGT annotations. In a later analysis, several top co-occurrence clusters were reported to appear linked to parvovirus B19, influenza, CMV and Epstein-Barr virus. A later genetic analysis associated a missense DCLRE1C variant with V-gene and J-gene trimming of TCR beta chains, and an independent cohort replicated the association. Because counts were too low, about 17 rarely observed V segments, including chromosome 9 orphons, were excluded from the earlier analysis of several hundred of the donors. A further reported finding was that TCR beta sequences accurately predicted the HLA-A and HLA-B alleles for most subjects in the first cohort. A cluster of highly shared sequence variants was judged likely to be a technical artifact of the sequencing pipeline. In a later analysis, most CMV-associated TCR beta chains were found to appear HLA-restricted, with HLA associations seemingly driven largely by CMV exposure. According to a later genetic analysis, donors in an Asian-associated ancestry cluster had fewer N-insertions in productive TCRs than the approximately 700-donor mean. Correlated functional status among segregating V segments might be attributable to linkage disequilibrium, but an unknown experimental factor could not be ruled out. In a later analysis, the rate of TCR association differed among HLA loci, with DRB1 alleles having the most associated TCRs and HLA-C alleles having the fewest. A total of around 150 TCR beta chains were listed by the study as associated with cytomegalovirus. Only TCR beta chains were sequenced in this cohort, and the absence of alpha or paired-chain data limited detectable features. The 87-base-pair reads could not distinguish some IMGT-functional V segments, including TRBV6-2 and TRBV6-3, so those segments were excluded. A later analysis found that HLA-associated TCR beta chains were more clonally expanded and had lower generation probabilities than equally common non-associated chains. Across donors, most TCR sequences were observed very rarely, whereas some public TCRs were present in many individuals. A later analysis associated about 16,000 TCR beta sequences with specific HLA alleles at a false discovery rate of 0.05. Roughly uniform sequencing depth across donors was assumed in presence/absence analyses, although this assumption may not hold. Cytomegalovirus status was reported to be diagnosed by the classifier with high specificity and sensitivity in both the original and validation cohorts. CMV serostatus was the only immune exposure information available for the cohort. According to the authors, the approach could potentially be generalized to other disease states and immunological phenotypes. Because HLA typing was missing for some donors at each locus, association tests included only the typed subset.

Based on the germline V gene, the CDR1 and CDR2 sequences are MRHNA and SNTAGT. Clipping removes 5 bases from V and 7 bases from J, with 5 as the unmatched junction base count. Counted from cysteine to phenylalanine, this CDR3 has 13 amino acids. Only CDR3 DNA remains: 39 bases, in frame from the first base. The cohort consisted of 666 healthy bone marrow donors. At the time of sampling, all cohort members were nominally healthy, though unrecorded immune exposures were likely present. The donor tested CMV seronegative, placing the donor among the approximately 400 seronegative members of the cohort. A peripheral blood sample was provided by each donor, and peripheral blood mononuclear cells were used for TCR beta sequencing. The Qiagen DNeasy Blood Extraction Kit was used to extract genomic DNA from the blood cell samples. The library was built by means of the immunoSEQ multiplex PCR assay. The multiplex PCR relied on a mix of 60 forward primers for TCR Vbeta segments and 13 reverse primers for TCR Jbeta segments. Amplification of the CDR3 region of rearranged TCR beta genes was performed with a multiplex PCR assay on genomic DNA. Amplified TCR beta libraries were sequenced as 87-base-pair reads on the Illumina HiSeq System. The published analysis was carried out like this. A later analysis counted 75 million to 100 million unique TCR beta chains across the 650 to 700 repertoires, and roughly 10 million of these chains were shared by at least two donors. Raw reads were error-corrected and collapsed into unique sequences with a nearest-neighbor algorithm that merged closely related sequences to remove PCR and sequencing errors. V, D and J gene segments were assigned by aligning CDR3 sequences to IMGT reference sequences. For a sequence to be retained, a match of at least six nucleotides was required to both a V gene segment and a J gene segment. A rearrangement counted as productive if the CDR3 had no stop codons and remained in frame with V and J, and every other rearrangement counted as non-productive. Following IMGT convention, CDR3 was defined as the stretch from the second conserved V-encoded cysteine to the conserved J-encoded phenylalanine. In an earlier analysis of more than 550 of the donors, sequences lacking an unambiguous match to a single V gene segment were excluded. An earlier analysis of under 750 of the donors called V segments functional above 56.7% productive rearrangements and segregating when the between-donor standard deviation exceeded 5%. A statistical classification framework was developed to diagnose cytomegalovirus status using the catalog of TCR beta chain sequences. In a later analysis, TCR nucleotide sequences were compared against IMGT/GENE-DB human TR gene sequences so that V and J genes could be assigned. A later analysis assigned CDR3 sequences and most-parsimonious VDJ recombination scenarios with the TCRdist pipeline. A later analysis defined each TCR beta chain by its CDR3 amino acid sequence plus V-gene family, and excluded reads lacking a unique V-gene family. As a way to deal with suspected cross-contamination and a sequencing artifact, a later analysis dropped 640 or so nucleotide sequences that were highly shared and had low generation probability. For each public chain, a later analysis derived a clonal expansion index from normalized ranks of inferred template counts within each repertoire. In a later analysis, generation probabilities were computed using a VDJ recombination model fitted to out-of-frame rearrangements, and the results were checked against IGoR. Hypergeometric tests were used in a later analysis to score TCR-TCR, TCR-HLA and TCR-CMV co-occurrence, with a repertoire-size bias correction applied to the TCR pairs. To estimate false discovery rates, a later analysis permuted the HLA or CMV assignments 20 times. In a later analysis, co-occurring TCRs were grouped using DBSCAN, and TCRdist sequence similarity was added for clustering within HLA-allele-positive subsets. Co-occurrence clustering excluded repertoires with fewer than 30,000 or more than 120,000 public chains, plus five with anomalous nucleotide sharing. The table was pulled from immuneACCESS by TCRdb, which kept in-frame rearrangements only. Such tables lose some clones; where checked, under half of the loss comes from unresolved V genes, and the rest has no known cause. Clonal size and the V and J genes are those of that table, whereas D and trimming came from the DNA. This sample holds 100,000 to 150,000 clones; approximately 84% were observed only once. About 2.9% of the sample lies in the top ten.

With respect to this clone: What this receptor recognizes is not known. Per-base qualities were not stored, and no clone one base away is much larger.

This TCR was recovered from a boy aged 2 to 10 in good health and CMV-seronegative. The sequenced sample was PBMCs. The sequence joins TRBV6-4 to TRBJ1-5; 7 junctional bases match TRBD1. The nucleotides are TGTGCCAGCAGTATAGGGGGCCCCCAGCCCCAGCATTTT. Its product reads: CASSIGGPQPQHF.